The 10 T cell receptor beta chains presented below share a single source sample, sequenced in a study of regulatory T cells in long-lasting Graves disease (dated by TCRdb to about 2021). Sample time point, as interpreted from the label and publication: persistent/refractory GD, antithyroid drugs over 5 years with positive TRAb. For both TCR sequencing and RNA sequencing, RNA was extracted from PBMCs in TRIzol. The library was prepared using multiplex PCR. Sequencer: Illumina HiSeq 4000. CDR3 regions were amplified by Arm-PCR with iRepertoire HTBI primers to construct TCR beta libraries. TCRdb applied fastp at Q25 and MiXCR to the public reads, then kept only in-frame beta chains. Each record represents a unique CDR3 protein, reported with the most common genes and DNA among its rows. This sample has approximately 380,000 distinct CDR3 sequences in its table, and around 21% of those were observed once. Around 20% of the sample rests with the top ten.

The specimen comprised peripheral blood mononuclear cells (PBMCs), sampled when the disease was refractory, from a patient treated with antithyroid drugs. The origin of the receptors is a female donor with Graves disease.

A few counts support this clonotype. At one of its ends the junction is not consistent with the germline gene, which may arise from a read error. The genes are TRBV12-5 and TRBJ1-1; 9 nucleotides align to TRBD1. The CDR3 covers 17 residues. The germline CDR1 and CDR2 sequences are LGHNT and FRNRAP. CDR3 amino acids: CASSLVLGTGSATEAFF. CDR3 nucleotides: TGTGCTAGTAGTTTGGTACTGGGGACAGGGTCGGCCACTGAAGCTTTCTTT.

This clonotype was counted only a few times. This chain connects TRBV4-2 to TRBJ2-5; 8 bases line up with TRBD2. Germline V gene lookup returns CDR1 LGHNA and CDR2 YNFKEQ. The CDR3 sequence is 19 residues long. The V gene end was trimmed by 3 bases and the J gene end by 2 bases; junction bases not matched to a gene: 17. The DNA of the CDR3 is TGTGCCAGCAGCCAGGGAGAAGAAGCGGGAGTTGGGTCTCAAGAGACCCAGTACTTC. Protein sequence: CASSQGEEAGVGSQETQYF.

This clonotype was seen at least ten times. The chain employs TRBV7-2 and TRBJ2-5; D gene uncertain. Trimming removed 0 bases at V and 5 bases at J, with 13 bases between. The V gene's germline CDR1 is SGHTA and CDR2 FQGNSA. This CDR3 spans 15 amino acids. CDR3 residues: CASSLASTRRETQYF. The CDR3 bases are TGTGCCAGCAGCTTAGCGTCGACCAGGCGCGAGACCCAGTACTTC.

As concerns this clonotype: A single base separates this from a much larger clone, so it may be a read error. V gene TRBV12-5 combines with J gene TRBJ2-5, with TRBD2 identical over 14 bases. CDR3 length equals 15 residues. J gave up 4 bases and V 6 bases, and 4 bases lay outside the gene matches. CDR1 and CDR2 from the germline V gene are LGHNT and FRNRAP. CDR3 sequence reads: CASGLGTSGGETQYF. DNA of the CDR3: TGTGCTAGTGGCCTGGGGACTAGCGGGGGAGAGACCCAGTACTTC.

The CDR3: CASSLGTSGKAGELFF. The DNA for the CDR3 is TGTGCCAGCAGCTTGGGGACTAGCGGGAAGGCCGGGGAGCTGTTTTTT. The rearrangement joins TRBV3-1 to TRBJ2-2; 13 bases are a match to TRBD2. The CDR3 has 16 amino acids. Trimming removed 5 bases from V and 6 bases from J; junction bases left unmatched: 6. CDR1 is LGHDT, CDR2 YNNKEL, per germline (reference sequence).

The table lists this clonotype with a few counts. CDR3 in DNA: TGCGCCAGCAGCCAAGATATAAGGGTCCCCTACGAGCAGTACTTC. Translated, it gives CASSQDIRVPYEQYF. The genes are TRBV4-1 and TRBJ2-7; D unresolved. The germline V and J ends were trimmed by 0 bases and 2 bases, with 11 bases remaining between them. CDR3 length: 15 residues. Germline V gives CDR1 MGHRA, CDR2 YSYEKL.

This clonotype showed up just a few times. The chain combines TRBV9 with TRBJ2-7; D could derive from TRBD1 or TRBD2 (7 bases each). Trimming pared 0 bases from V and 2 bases from J, leaving 12 bases between. CDR1 and CDR2 (germline): SGDLS, YYNGEE. The length of the CDR3 is 15 residues. The CDR3, as DNA: TGTGCCAGCAGCGTAGGACAGGGAGGGACCTACGAGCAGTACTTC. Its translation: CASSVGQGGTYEQYF.

This sequence joins TRBV20-1 and TRBJ2-3, with 9 bases that match TRBD2. Looked up from germline, CDR1 is DFQATT and CDR2 is SNEGSKA (reference sequence). J was trimmed by 5 bases and V by 0 bases; bases with no gene match: 9. The CDR3 length is 16 residues. CDR3 nucleotides: TGCAGTGCTAGAGATCCAGGTAGCGGGAGATTAGATACGCAGTATTTT. It translates to CSARDPGSGRLDTQYF.

This clonotype has a count of ten or more. In DNA, the CDR3 is TGTGCCAGCAGTGAATCGTGGGGGAACCAAGAGACCCAGTACTTC. Translating it yields CASSESWGNQETQYF. The J gene is TRBJ2-5, the V gene TRBV2, with D possibly being TRBD1 or TRBD2 (5 bases each). The CDR3 contains 15 residues. The germline CDR1 and CDR2 sequences are SNHLY and FYNNEI. Trimming took 2 bases from V and 0 from J, leaving 10 bases between them.

Worth noting for this clonotype: A far larger clone differs by one base, so this is likely a read error. This sequence joins TRBV7-6 and TRBJ2-7, with D hard to call. Germline V lookup: CDR1 SGHVS, CDR2 FNYEAQ. Trimming took off 1 base at V and 0 bases at J, with 7 bases between the two ends. The CDR3 runs 14 residues. CDR3 sequence: CASSLGQDSYEQYF. The CDR3 DNA reads TGTGCCAGCAGCTTAGGGCAGGACTCCTACGAGCAGTACTTC.